This T cell receptor beta chain was identified in a study of blood T cell repertoires in COVID-19. This CDR3 has 14 residues. Unmatched junction bases numbered 6, after V lost 5 bases and J lost 3 bases. Germline-derived CDR1 and CDR2 are SGHRS and YFSETQ. Clones were read by immunoSEQ multiplex PCR, and TCRdb kept only the in-frame ones, dropping some. The sample yields 300,000 to 500,000 clones, roughly 86% seen once. This clonotype was sampled from a woman aged 40 to 50 with acute COVID-19. The genes are TRBV5-1 and TRBJ2-3; 7 bases line up with TRBD1. The sample was PBMCs or T cells enriched from blood (not recorded which). The chain's CDR3 is CASRTAGGTDTQYF. The CDR3 DNA sequence: TGCGCCAGCAGAACGGCAGGGGGTACAGATACGCAGTATTTT.